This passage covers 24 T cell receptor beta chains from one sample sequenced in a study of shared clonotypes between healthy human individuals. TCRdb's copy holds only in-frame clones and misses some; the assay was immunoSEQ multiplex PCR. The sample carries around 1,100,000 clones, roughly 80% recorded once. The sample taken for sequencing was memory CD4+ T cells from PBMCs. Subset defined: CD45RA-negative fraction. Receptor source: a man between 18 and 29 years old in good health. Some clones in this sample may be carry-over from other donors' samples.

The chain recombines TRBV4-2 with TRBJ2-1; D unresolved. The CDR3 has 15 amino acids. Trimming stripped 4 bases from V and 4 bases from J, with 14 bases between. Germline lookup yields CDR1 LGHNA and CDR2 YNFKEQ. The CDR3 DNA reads TGTGCCAGCAGCCCGTCCAAGATGCGGTACAATGAGCAGTTCTTC. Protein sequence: CASSPSKMRYNEQFF.

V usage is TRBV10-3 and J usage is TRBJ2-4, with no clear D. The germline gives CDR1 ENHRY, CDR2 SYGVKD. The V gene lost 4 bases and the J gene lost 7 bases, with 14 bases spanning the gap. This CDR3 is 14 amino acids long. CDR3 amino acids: CAISASEKGNIQYF. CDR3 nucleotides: TGTGCCATCAGTGCATCGGAGAAAGGGAACATTCAGTACTTC.

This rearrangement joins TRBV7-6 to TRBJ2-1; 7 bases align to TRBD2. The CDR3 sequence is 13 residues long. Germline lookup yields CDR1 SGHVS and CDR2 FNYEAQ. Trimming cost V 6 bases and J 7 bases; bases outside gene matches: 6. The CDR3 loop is CASRASGGNEQFF. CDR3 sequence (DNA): TGTGCCAGCAGAGCTAGCGGTGGTAATGAGCAGTTCTTC.

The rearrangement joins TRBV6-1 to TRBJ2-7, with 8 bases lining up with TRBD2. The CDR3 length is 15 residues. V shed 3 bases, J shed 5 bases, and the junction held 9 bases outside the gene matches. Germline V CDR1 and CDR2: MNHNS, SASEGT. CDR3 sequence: CASSELRGASDEQYF. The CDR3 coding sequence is TGTGCCAGCAGTGAGTTGCGGGGGGCAAGTGACGAGCAGTACTTC.

CDR3 nucleotides: TGTGCCAGCAGTGAAACAGGGGCGAACACTGAAGCTTTCTTT. Encoded protein: CASSETGANTEAFF. The chain couples TRBV2 to TRBJ1-1; 7 bases line up with TRBD1. CDR3 length equals 14 residues. The V gene's germline CDR1 is SNHLY and CDR2 FYNNEI. V shed 2 bases and J 1 base; nucleotides not matched to a gene: 1. Filled out from reference TRBV2 and TRBJ1-1, the complete variable domain reads EPEVTQTPSHQVTQMGQEVILRCVPISNHLYFYWYRQILGQKVEFLVSFYNNEISEKSEIFDDQFSVERPDGSNFTLKIRSTKLEDSAMYFCASSETGANTEAFFGQGTRLTVV.

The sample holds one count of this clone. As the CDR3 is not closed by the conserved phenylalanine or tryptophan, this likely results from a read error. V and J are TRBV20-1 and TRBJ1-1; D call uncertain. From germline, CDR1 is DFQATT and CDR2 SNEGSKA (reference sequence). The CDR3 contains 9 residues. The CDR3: CAFATEAFS. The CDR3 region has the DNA TGCGCCTTCGCCACTGAAGCTTTCTCT.

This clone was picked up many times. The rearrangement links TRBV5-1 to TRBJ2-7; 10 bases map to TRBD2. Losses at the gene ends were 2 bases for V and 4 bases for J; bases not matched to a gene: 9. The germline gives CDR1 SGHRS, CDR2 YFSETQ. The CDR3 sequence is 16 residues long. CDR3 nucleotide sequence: TGCGCCAGCAGCTTTTCCCCAGCGGGAGGGCCATACGAGCAGTACTTC. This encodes CASSFSPAGGPYEQYF.

The CDR3 sequence: CASNLVPTDTQYF. The DNA for the CDR3 is TGCGCCAGCAACCTAGTACCCACAGATACGCAGTATTTT. The J gene is TRBJ2-3, the V gene TRBV5-1; D ambiguous. The CDR3 contains 13 residues. V dropped 6 bases and J dropped 2 bases, with 10 bases sitting between them. Germline-derived CDR1 and CDR2 are SGHRS and YFSETQ.

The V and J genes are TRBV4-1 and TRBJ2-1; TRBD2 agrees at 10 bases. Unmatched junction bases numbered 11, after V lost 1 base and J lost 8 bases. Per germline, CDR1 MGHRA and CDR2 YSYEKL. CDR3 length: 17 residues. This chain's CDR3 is CASSQVAGLAARDEQFF. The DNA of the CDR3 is TGCGCCAGCAGCCAAGTAGCTGGACTAGCGGCCAGGGATGAGCAGTTCTTC.

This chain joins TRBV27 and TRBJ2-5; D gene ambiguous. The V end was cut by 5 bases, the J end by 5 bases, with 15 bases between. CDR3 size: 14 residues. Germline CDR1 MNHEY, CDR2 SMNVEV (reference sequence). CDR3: CASSRGWGTETQYF. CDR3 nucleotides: TGTGCCAGCAGTCGTGGGTGGGGAACGGAGACCCAGTACTTC.

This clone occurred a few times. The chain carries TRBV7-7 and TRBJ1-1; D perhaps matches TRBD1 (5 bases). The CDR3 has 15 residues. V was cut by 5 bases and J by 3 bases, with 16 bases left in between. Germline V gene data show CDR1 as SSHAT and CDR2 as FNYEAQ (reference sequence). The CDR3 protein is CASSPQGEVYTEAFF. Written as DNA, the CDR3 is TGTGCCAGCAGCCCACAAGGGGAAGTTTACACTGAAGCTTTCTTT.

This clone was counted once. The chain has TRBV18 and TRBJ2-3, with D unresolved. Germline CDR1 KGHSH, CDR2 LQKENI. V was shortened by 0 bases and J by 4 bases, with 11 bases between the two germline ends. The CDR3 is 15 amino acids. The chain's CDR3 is CASSPPGRPADTQYF. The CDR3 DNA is TGTGCCAGCTCACCACCCGGCCGACCCGCAGATACGCAGTATTTT.

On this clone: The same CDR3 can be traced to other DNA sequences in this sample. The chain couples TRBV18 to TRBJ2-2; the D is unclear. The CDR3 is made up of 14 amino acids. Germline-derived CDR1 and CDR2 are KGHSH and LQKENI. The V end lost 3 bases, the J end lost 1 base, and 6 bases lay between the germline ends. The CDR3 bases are TGTGCCAGCTCACCTGAGAGGAACACCGGGGAGCTGTTTTTT. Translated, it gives CASSPERNTGELFF.

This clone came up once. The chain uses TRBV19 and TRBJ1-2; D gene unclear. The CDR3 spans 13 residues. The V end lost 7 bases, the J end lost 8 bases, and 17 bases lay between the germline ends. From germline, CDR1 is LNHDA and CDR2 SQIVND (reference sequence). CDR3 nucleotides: TGTGCCAGTACTCCGACGGCGGTCGGAGGCTACACCTTC. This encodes CASTPTAVGGYTF. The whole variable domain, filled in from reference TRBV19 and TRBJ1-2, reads DGGITQSPKYLFRKEGQNVTLSCEQNLNHDAMYWYRQDPGQGLRLIYYSQIVNDFQKGDIAEGYSVSREKKESFPLTVTSAQKNPTAFYLCASTPTAVGGYTFGSGTRLTVV.

The CDR3 DNA follows: TGTGCCTGGGGAGAGGGGGGTGCGGACGAGCAGTACTTC. Translating gives CAWGEGGADEQYF. The rearrangement joins TRBV30 to TRBJ2-7; D may correspond to TRBD1 or TRBD2 (6 bases each). V lost 5 bases and J 5 bases, leaving 16 bases between the germline ends. The CDR3 is made up of 13 amino acids. Germline assignment: CDR1 GTSNPN and CDR2 SVGIG (reference sequence).

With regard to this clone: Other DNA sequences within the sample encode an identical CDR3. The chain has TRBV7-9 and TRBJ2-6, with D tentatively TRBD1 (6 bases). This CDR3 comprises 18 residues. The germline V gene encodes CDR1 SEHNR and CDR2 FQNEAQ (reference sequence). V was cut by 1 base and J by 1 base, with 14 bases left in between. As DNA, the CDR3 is TGTGCCAGCAGCTTAGTGGGCAGGGGCCGTTCTGGGGCCAACGTCCTGACTTTC. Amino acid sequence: CASSLVGRGRSGANVLTF.

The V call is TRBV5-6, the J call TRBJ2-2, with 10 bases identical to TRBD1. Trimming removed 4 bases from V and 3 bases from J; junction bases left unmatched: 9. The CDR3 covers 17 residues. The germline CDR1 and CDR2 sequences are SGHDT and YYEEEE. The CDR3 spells CASSPFLGTGDTGELFF. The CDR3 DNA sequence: TGTGCCAGCAGCCCCTTTTTGGGGACAGGGGACACCGGGGAGCTGTTTTTT.

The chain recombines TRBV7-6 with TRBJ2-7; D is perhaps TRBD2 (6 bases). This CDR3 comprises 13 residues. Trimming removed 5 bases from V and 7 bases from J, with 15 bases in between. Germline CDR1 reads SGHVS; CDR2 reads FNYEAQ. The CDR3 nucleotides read TGTGCCAGCAGCCCAACGGGGGAATGGGAGCAGTACTTC. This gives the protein CASSPTGEWEQYF. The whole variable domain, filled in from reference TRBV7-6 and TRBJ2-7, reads GAGVSQSPRYKVTKRGQDVALRCDPISGHVSLYWYRQALGQGPEFLTYFNYEAQQDKSGLPNDRFSAERPEGSISTLTIQRTEQRDSAMYRCASSPTGEWEQYFGPGTRLTVT.

The CDR3 DNA sequence: TGTGCCAGCACCCAACCGAGGGCGGCAAGGGTTACTGAAGCTTTCTTT. As protein: CASTQPRAARVTEAFF. The gene calls are TRBV28 and TRBJ1-1, with D unresolved. The CDR3 covers 16 residues. V was clipped by 7 bases and J by 5 bases, with 23 bases between them. Germline lookup yields CDR1 MDHEN and CDR2 SYDVKM.

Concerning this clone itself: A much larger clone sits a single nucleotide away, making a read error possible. The CDR3 DNA reads as TGTGCCGCGAATACAGGGAGCTACGAGCAGTACTTC. This translates into CAANTGSYEQYF. The chain employs TRBV2 and TRBJ2-7; perhaps TRBD1 as D (6 bases). The length of the CDR3 is 12 residues. Germline CDR1 SNHLY, CDR2 FYNNEI. V dropped 11 bases and J dropped 3 bases, with 14 bases sitting between them.

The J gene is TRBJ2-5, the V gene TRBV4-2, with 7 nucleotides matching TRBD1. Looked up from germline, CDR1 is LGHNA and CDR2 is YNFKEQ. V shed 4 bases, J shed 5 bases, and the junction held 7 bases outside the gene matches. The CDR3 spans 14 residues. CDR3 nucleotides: TGTGCCAGCAGCCTCCGACAGGGCGGGGAGACCCAGTACTTC. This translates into CASSLRQGGETQYF.

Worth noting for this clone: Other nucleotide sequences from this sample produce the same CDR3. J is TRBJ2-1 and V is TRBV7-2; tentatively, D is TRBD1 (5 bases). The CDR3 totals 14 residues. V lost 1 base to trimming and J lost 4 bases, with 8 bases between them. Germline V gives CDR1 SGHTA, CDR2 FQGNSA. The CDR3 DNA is TGTGCCAGCAGCTTAGGGGGCTCATACAATGAGCAGTTCTTC. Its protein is CASSLGGSYNEQFF.

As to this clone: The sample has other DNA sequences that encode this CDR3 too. The CDR3 DNA reads as TGCGCCAGCAGCTTAGCCGGAGAGACCCAGTACTTC. This gives the protein CASSLAGETQYF. The V gene is TRBV5-1, the J gene TRBJ2-5; the D is unclear. V lost 2 bases to trimming and J lost 4 bases, with 6 bases between them. Germline loops: CDR1 SGHRS, CDR2 YFSETQ. The CDR3 runs 12 residues.

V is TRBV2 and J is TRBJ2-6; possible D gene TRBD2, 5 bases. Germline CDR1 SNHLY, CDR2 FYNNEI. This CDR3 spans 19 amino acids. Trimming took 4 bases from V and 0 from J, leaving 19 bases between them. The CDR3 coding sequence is TGTGCCAGCAGTGCTACACCGGGAAGCGATACCTCTGGGGCCAACGTCCTGACTTTC. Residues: CASSATPGSDTSGANVLTF.